The T cell receptor (beta chain) described here comes from a study of blood T cell repertoires in COVID-19 (dated by TCRdb to about 2020). Broadly, across the study: Collaborator samples came from the United States, Italy and Spain and covered acute and convalescent phases of COVID-19. The prospective study material was composed of cDNA or gDNA derived from T cells, B-cell-depleted T cells, or PBMCs. The dataset comprised deeply sampled blood TCRbeta repertoires from subjects exposed to, actively infected with, or recovered from COVID-19. The repertoires were made available in a free public database intended to serve as a resource for research on the immune response to SARS-CoV-2. The samples were drawn from the first 160 participants of the ongoing ImmuneRACE study and from 1,254 subjects provided by 6 global collaborators. Nearly every sample came with metadata listing a de-identified subject ID, COVID-19 status, age in years and sex. Where available, HLA class I and class II types were obtained from metadata supplied by the sample provider rather than from assay-based typing.

About this clone: The antigen it recognizes is unknown. One base away there is no much larger clone; base qualities are not given.

The paper's findings and limits, for the study overall: Clinical and demographic metadata were provided uncurated, with the amount varying by source and participant.

TCRbeta CDR3 regions were amplified from genomic DNA by means of the immunoSEQ Assay, a bias-controlled multiplex PCR. Per the original workflow: Nucleated cell counts per sample were estimated from amplification of reference gene primers within the assay. To quantify the absolute abundance of each unique TCRbeta CDR3 rearrangement, sequence reads were collapsed and filtered. Productive Simpson clonality was computed per sample as the square root of Simpson's diversity index over productive rearrangements. TCRdb retrieved this table from immuneACCESS and kept in-frame rearrangements only. Not all clones are present; in checked studies, unresolved V genes account for under half, and no reason is known for the remainder. The V and J calls and clone size are taken from that table; D and trimming were inferred from the DNA. The sample has 110,000 or so clones on record, around 81% of them singletons. The biggest ten clones account for 10% of the sample.

Each collaborating institution followed its own protocols to collect whole blood in K2EDTA tubes. For TCRbeta analysis, collaborator samples were shipped as frozen whole blood, as isolated PBMCs, or as DNA extracted from either sample type. The CDR3 starts with the cysteine, ends with the phenylalanine, and has 12 residues. CDR3 DNA only is kept here, 36 bases in frame from base 1. Trimming takes 7 bases from V and 5 bases from J, and the germline ends sit 11 bases apart. CDR1 and CDR2, per the germline V gene, are MDHEN and SYDVKM. The source of this sequence is a human donor in a cohort sampled during active COVID-19. The specimen was peripheral blood. The V and J genes are TRBV28 and TRBJ1-1; possibly the D gene is TRBD1, per 6 matching bases. CDR3 protein: CASITGRTEAFF. The nucleotide sequence reads TGTGCCAGCATAACAGGGCGTACTGAAGCTTTCTTT.